This T cell receptor beta chain was observed in a study of T cell responses to AZD1222 COVID-19 vaccine. Study-level information: Whether given at about 4 or about 12 weeks, second doses were pooled. Broader study findings: Repertoire collection took place solely once the T cell response had peaked. Spike-wide vaccine-associated CD4 TCRs dominated at 160-218 and 743-854. Donors skewed white British and female; clonal diversity was possibly underestimated.

Germline V gene data show CDR1 as SGHRS and CDR2 as YFSETQ. Trimming took 5 bases from V and 0 from J, leaving 8 bases between them. The CDR3 consists of 14 residues. Some clones are missing from TCRdb's copy, which holds only in-frame ones; the method was immunoSEQ multiplex PCR. The repertoire holds 120,000 to 150,000 clones, with approximately 92% as singletons. Concerning this clone: Its antigen remains unidentified.

The clonotype originates from an adult in good health. Material: peripheral blood, obtained on day 0 of AZD1222 vaccination. The chain carries TRBV5-1 and TRBJ2-2, with D possibly TRBD1 on 5 matching bases. Here the CDR3 reads CASRWTPNTGELFF. The CDR3 nucleotides are TGCGCCAGCAGATGGACACCGAACACCGGGGAGCTGTTTTTT. Combining the CDR3 with reference TRBV5-1 and TRBJ2-2 gives the whole variable domain KAGVTQTPRYLIKTRGQQVTLSCSPISGHRSVSWYQQTPGQGLQFLFEYFSETQRNKGNFPGRFSGRQFSNSRSEMNVSTLELGDSALYLCASRWTPNTGELFFGEGSRLTVL.